Below are 15 T cell receptor beta chains sequenced from a single sample in a study of radiation and T cells in renal cell carcinoma. The table came from immunoSEQ multiplex PCR; TCRdb's copy has only in-frame clones and leaves some out. The repertoire holds tens of thousands of clones, with 80% to 90% as singletons. Time point in this sample: blood 2 weeks post-SBRT. Stated treatment: 15 Gy SBRT to primary tumor, nephrectomy 4 weeks later. Sequenced material: blood, taken from a patient whose treatment included radiotherapy and nephrectomy. The receptors stem from a woman aged 45 to 65 with renal cell carcinoma.

This clone was picked up a small number of times. This rearrangement joins TRBV4-1 to TRBJ2-7; D might be TRBD1 (5 bases). V was clipped by 0 bases and J by 7 bases, with 10 bases between them. The CDR3 is 13 amino acids. In germline, CDR1 is MGHRA, CDR2 YSYEKL. The CDR3 DNA reads as TGCGCCAGCAGCCAAGATCAGGGAAGGGAGCAGTACTTC. Amino acid sequence: CASSQDQGREQYF.

On this clone itself: One junction end disagrees with the germline gene, perhaps due to a read error. The chain uses TRBV5-4 and TRBJ1-4; 11 bases match TRBD1. Germline assignment: CDR1 SGHNT and CDR2 YYREEE (reference sequence). The CDR3 length is 19 residues. CDR3 sequence reads: CASSHPGGTGGATNEKLFF. The CDR3 DNA follows: TGCGCCAGCAGCCACCCAGGGGGGACAGGGGGAGCAACTAATGAAAAACTGTTTTTT.

The chain couples TRBV6-1 to TRBJ2-5, with a weak D call TRBD2 (5 bases). There are 14 residues in the CDR3. From germline, CDR1 is MNHNS and CDR2 SASEGT. V was cut by 6 bases and J by 5 bases, with 16 bases left in between. CDR3 loop: CASSDTGREETQYF. The CDR3 DNA follows: TGTGCCAGCAGCGATACTGGGAGAGAGGAGACCCAGTACTTC.

This chain links TRBV13 with TRBJ1-3; 7 bases align to TRBD1. Per the germline V gene, CDR1 is PRHDT and CDR2 is FYEKMQ (reference sequence). J gave up 0 bases and V 3 bases, and 14 bases lay outside the gene matches. The CDR3 length is 19 residues. CDR3 nucleotide sequence: TGTGCCAGCAGCTTCCGACAGGGTACTTTTCTTACCTCTGGAAACACCATATATTTT. Its protein is CASSFRQGTFLTSGNTIYF.

The rearrangement links TRBV7-2 to TRBJ1-5; the D gene is possibly TRBD1 (6 bases). V lost 0 bases and J 7 bases, leaving 10 bases between the germline ends. The CDR3 extends over 14 amino acids. Germline lookup yields CDR1 SGHTA and CDR2 FQGNSA. The CDR3 nucleotides are TGTGCCAGCAGCTTAGCGCGGGGGGGCCAGCCCCAGCATTTT. This codes for CASSLARGGQPQHF.

This clone was observed a single time. The chain recombines TRBV4-1 with TRBJ2-5, with 9 bases fitting TRBD1. With 1 base clipped from V and 1 base from J, the junction kept 7 bases outside the gene matches. The CDR3 spans 17 residues. The germline gives CDR1 MGHRA, CDR2 YSYEKL. The CDR3 sequence: CASSQARTGGLQETQYF. CDR3 DNA sequence: TGCGCCAGCAGCCAAGCGCGAACAGGGGGCCTCCAAGAGACCCAGTACTTC.

Turning to this clone: This probably arose from a read error, given a far larger clone one base away. This CDR3 is also generated by other DNA sequences in the sample. This chain joins TRBV7-9 and TRBJ1-6, with 10 bases aligning to TRBD1. The length of the CDR3 is 16 residues. Looked up from germline, CDR1 is SEHNR and CDR2 is FQNEAQ (reference sequence). V was pared by 5 bases and J by 8 bases, with 9 bases of the junction left unmatched. The DNA of the CDR3 is TGTGCCAGCAGCCAGAGTACCGGGACAGGGGATTCACCCCTCCACTTT. It translates to CASSQSTGTGDSPLHF.

The gene calls are TRBV28 and TRBJ2-7, with 9 bases that match TRBD1. The CDR3 loop spans 16 amino acids. The germline gives CDR1 MDHEN, CDR2 SYDVKM. The V gene end was trimmed by 6 bases and the J gene end by 6 bases; junction bases not matched to a gene: 15. DNA for the CDR3: TGTGCCAGCAGGGACTTAGACAGGGGGATTTTTGGCGAGCAGTACTTC. It yields the protein CASRDLDRGIFGEQYF.

The J gene is TRBJ2-1, the V gene TRBV7-2; D uncertain. In germline, CDR1 is SGHTA, CDR2 FQGNSA. The CDR3 totals 15 residues. Trimming shortened V by 2 bases and J by 6 bases, and 14 bases separated the two germline ends. As DNA, the CDR3 is TGTGCCAGCAGCTTACCTCTATCGGTTCGCAATGAGCAGTTCTTC. Its translation: CASSLPLSVRNEQFF.

The genes are TRBV29-1 and TRBJ2-7; no definite D call. CDR1 and CDR2 (germline): SQVTM, ANQGSEA. The germline V and J ends were trimmed by 4 bases and 4 bases, with 8 bases remaining between them. This CDR3 has 11 residues. The CDR3 DNA follows: TGCAGCGTTGTAGGGCAGTACGAGCAGTACTTC. Its translation is CSVVGQYEQYF.

The chain has TRBV7-2 and TRBJ2-1, with D unclear. Germline V CDR1 and CDR2: SGHTA, FQGNSA. V shed 1 base and J shed 6 bases, with 10 bases lying between them. This CDR3 is built from 14 residues. The CDR3 spells CASSLEVVLNEQFF. CDR3 DNA: TGTGCCAGCAGCTTAGAAGTGGTCCTCAATGAGCAGTTCTTC.

The rearrangement joins TRBV11-2 to TRBJ2-5; D tentatively fits TRBD1 or TRBD2 (5 bases each). The CDR3 runs 15 residues. Germline V gene data show CDR1 as SGHAT and CDR2 as FQNNGV. The V end was cut by 1 base, the J end by 3 bases, with 12 bases between. The CDR3 nucleotides read TGTGCCAGCAGCTTAGGGTCGGGGCCTGAAGAGACCCAGTACTTC. It yields the protein CASSLGSGPEETQYF. Combining the CDR3 with reference TRBV11-2 and TRBJ2-5 gives the whole variable domain EAGVAQSPRYKIIEKRQSVAFWCNPISGHATLYWYQQILGQGPKLLIQFQNNGVVDDSQLPKDRFSAERLKGVDSTLKIQPAKLEDSAVYLCASSLGSGPEETQYFGPGTRLLVL.

The V and J genes are TRBV19 and TRBJ2-7; TRBD1 might be the D (6 bases). CDR3 length: 13 residues. Germline CDR1 reads LNHDA; CDR2 reads SQIVND (reference sequence). V lost 3 bases, J lost 6 bases, and 12 bases lay in between. For the CDR3, the DNA is TGTGCCAGTAGTATTGGGACAACCTCCGAGCAGTACTTC. Its translation: CASSIGTTSEQYF.

The V gene is TRBV10-3, the J gene TRBJ1-2; D is ambiguous. The CDR3 is 15 residues long. CDR1 is ENHRY, CDR2 SYGVKD, per germline. The V gene lost 0 bases and the J gene lost 7 bases, with 15 bases spanning the gap. The DNA of the CDR3 is TGTGCCATCAGTGAGTCCCTATGGGTGGAGCGTGGCTACACCTTC. Translating it yields CAISESLWVERGYTF.

This sequence joins TRBV2 and TRBJ2-6; the D is unclear. The CDR3 is 15 residues long. Trimming took off 7 bases at V and 0 bases at J, with 10 bases between the two ends. Germline-derived CDR1 and CDR2 are SNHLY and FYNNEI. DNA of the CDR3: TGTGCCAGCAACAGTCTTAGCTCTGGGGCCAACGTCCTGACTTTC. This sequence encodes CASNSLSSGANVLTF.